A single T cell receptor beta chain is shown here with its context. The sample originates from a study of blood T cell repertoires in COVID-19. This CDR3 region has 16 residues. The V and J ends lost 4 bases and 2 bases respectively, with 12 bases between them. Per germline, CDR1 SNHLY and CDR2 FYNNEI. Original data processing: Estimates of nucleated cell counts were drawn from the amplification of reference gene primers. TCRdb's copy holds only in-frame clones and misses some; the assay was immunoSEQ multiplex PCR. V, J and clone size are taken as reported in that table, and D and trimming were inferred from the DNA itself. Of around 450,000 clones detected, roughly 85% appear once; the ten largest clones hold under 2.5%.

The sequenced sample consisted of PBMCs or T cells enriched from blood (not recorded which). This receptor was obtained from a woman aged 18-29 years with acute COVID-19. The J gene is TRBJ1-6, the V gene TRBV2; tentatively, D is TRBD1 (5 bases). The CDR3 spells CASSVGDLAYNSPLHF. The CDR3 region has the DNA TGTGCCAGCAGTGTGGGGGACTTAGCCTATAATTCACCCCTCCACTTT.